The 17 T cell receptor beta chains below come from one sample, sequenced in a study of response to subunit inactivated influenza vaccine. TCRdb re-called the RT-PCR reads with MiXCR, one entry per CDR3 protein. The data hold 450,000 to 600,000 distinct CDR3 sequences, with 7.5% to 8.5% observed a single time. Sequences were derived from PBMCs from blood, sampled approximately 25 months after vaccination. All receptors come from a man between 50 and 75 years old who received an inactivated influenza vaccine.

This clonotype was observed a handful of times. V usage is TRBV27 and J usage is TRBJ2-7; 7 bases are a match to TRBD2. Germline V CDR1 and CDR2: MNHEY, SMNVEV (reference sequence). The CDR3 spans 14 residues. Unmatched junction bases numbered 4, after V lost 3 bases and J lost 2 bases. The CDR3 DNA follows: TGTGCCAGCAGTTTGCAAGCGGGGCCCTACGAGCAGTACTTC. It translates to CASSLQAGPYEQYF.

This chain connects TRBV5-1 to TRBJ2-3; TRBD1 agrees at 8 bases. This CDR3 contains 16 residues. Losses at the gene ends were 0 bases for V and 6 bases for J; bases not matched to a gene: 9. Germline V CDR1 and CDR2: SGHRS, YFSETQ. CDR3 amino acids: CASSLVGRGRPDTQYF. CDR3 sequence (DNA): TGCGCCAGCAGCTTGGTTGGCAGGGGGCGGCCCGATACGCAGTATTTT.

This clonotype was detected many times. This rearrangement joins TRBV5-1 to TRBJ2-1, with D perhaps TRBD2 (6 bases). V was pared by 0 bases and J by 3 bases, with 16 bases between. The CDR3 length is 17 residues. Germline-derived CDR1 and CDR2 are SGHRS and YFSETQ. The CDR3 DNA is TGCGCCAGCAGCTTGGAAATGGCGCCCGGGGGCTACAATGAGCAGTTCTTC. It is translated as CASSLEMAPGGYNEQFF.

This clonotype was seen at least ten times. The rearrangement links TRBV29-1 to TRBJ2-4, with D unclear. V shed 3 bases and J shed 0 bases, with 6 bases lying between them. Germline-derived CDR1 and CDR2 are SQVTM and ANQGSEA. The CDR3 extends over 13 amino acids. The CDR3, as DNA: TGCAGCGTTGAGGGCAGAGCCAAAAACATTCAGTACTTC. It encodes CSVEGRAKNIQYF.

This clonotype was picked up a small number of times. The V gene is TRBV6-2 or TRBV6-3, the J gene TRBJ2-5, with a tentative D call TRBD1 (6 bases). The CDR3 spans 15 residues. The germline V and J ends were trimmed by 7 bases and 6 bases, with 21 bases remaining between them. Per germline, CDR1 MNHEY and CDR2 SVGEGT. CDR3 residues: CASTHTRGSLQTQYF. CDR3 nucleotides: TGTGCCAGCACCCACACCAGGGGATCATTACAGACCCAGTACTTC.

V is TRBV5-1 and J is TRBJ2-1, with 12 bases identical to TRBD2. Germline CDR1 SGHRS, CDR2 YFSETQ. Trimming cost V 3 bases and J 9 bases; bases outside gene matches: 10. The CDR3 is 16 amino acids. The CDR3 DNA reads as TGCGCCAGCAGCTCCCTGACTAGCGGGAGTCAAGGTGAGCAGTTCTTC. Translated, it gives CASSSLTSGSQGEQFF.

The chain employs TRBV7-8 and TRBJ2-2; 11 bases fit TRBD2. V trimming: 5 bases; J trimming: 0 bases; junction bases outside the gene matches: 5. Germline V gives CDR1 SGHVS, CDR2 FQNEAQ. This CDR3 comprises 17 residues. CDR3 nucleotides: TGTGCCAGCAGCCTGACTAGCGGGGCGGCGAACACCGGGGAGCTGTTTTTT. This codes for CASSLTSGAANTGELFF.

This clonotype has ten or more counts. The chain links TRBV5-5 to TRBJ1-1; D remains ambiguous. In germline, CDR1 is SGHKS, CDR2 YYEKEE (reference sequence). The CDR3 covers 14 residues. Trimming cost V 2 bases and J 1 base, with 9 bases left between them. CDR3 amino acids: CASSFGMANTEAFF. In DNA form, the CDR3 reads TGTGCCAGCAGCTTCGGCATGGCGAACACTGAAGCTTTCTTT.

This clonotype was counted between two and nine times. This rearrangement joins TRBV6-2 or TRBV6-3 to TRBJ1-1; perhaps TRBD1 as D (6 bases). Germline V gives CDR1 MNHEY, CDR2 SVGEGT. The ends were cut back, 2 bases at V and 3 bases at J, with 10 bases in the middle. This CDR3 is built from 14 residues. The CDR3 DNA reads TGTGCCAGCAGTTACCAGGGGAGACACACTGAAGCTTTCTTT. It yields the protein CASSYQGRHTEAFF.

About this clonotype: With a much larger clone just one base away, this may be a read error. The chain has TRBV29-1 and TRBJ2-1; 7 positions match TRBD1. This CDR3 is 15 amino acids long. V dropped 5 bases and J dropped 3; count of bases not matched to a gene: 10. CDR1 is SQVTM and CDR2 is ANQGSEA in the germline V gene. The CDR3 sequence: CSVTLVDRSYNEQFF. CDR3 sequence (DNA): TGCAGCGTTACTCTGGTGGACAGGAGCTACAATGAGCAGTTCTTC.

This clonotype came up a few times. The chain has TRBV7-2 and TRBJ2-7; TRBD2 matches at 9 bases. J was trimmed by 5 bases and V by 1 base; bases with no gene match: 9. The CDR3 loop spans 16 amino acids. Germline V CDR1 and CDR2: SGHTA, FQGNSA. The CDR3 is CASSLVSSGGPNEQYF. In nucleotides, the CDR3 is TGTGCCAGCAGCTTAGTGTCCAGCGGGGGGCCCAACGAGCAGTACTTC.

This clonotype has a handful of counts. V usage is TRBV20-1 and J usage is TRBJ2-5; the D gene could be TRBD1 or TRBD2 (5 bases each). This CDR3 spans 14 amino acids. Germline values: CDR1 DFQATT, CDR2 SNEGSKA (reference sequence). Trimming shortened V by 6 bases and J by 9 bases, and 23 bases separated the two germline ends. CDR3 in amino acids: CSASPGTAGEAQYF. The CDR3 DNA follows: TGCAGTGCCAGTCCAGGGACGGCTGGGGAAGCCCAGTACTTC.

This clonotype has more than one count but fewer than ten. This chain connects TRBV6-2 or TRBV6-3 to TRBJ2-3, with D possibly being TRBD1 (6 bases). The V end lost 6 bases, the J end lost 6 bases, and 16 bases lay between the germline ends. Germline values: CDR1 MNHEY, CDR2 SVGEGT. This CDR3 is 14 amino acids long. The CDR3 DNA reads as TGTGCCAGCAGAATCACAAACAGGGCGGATACGCAGTATTTT. It translates to CASRITNRADTQYF.

This clonotype was seen a few times. The chain joins TRBV5-1 to TRBJ1-4, with a possible D match to TRBD1 (5 bases). Trimming cost V 4 bases and J 7 bases, with 20 bases left between them. Per germline, CDR1 SGHRS and CDR2 YFSETQ. The CDR3 spans 16 residues. The CDR3 DNA is TGCGCCAGCAGCCCGGGACTTTCGAAAGATCCTGAAAAACTGTTTTTT. It is translated as CASSPGLSKDPEKLFF.

There are a few counts of this clonotype. This chain connects TRBV7-2 to TRBJ2-7; the match to TRBD2 covers 10 bases. CDR1 and CDR2 from the germline V gene are SGHTA and FQGNSA. Germline trimming cut 4 bases from V and 5 bases from J; bases unmatched to any gene: 8. The CDR3 totals 15 residues. The CDR3 DNA sequence: TGTGCCAGCAGCTGGACTAGCGGACCCCTGGACGAGCAGTACTTC. Translation: CASSWTSGPLDEQYF. The whole variable domain, remainder taken from reference TRBV7-2 and TRBJ2-7, is GAGVSQSPSNKVTEKGKDVELRCDPISGHTALYWYRQSLGQGLEFLIYFQGNSAPDKSGLPSDRFSAERTGGSVSTLTIQRTQQEDSAVYLCASSWTSGPLDEQYFGPGTRLTVT.

This clonotype showed up just a few times. The gene calls are TRBV29-1 and TRBJ1-2; D is unresolved. The V and J ends lost 7 bases and 8 bases respectively, with 14 bases between them. This CDR3 spans 11 amino acids. Germline V gives CDR1 SQVTM, CDR2 ANQGSEA. The CDR3 DNA reads as TGCAGCGCCGCAGGAGATGGGGGCTACACCTTC. Amino acid sequence: CSAAGDGGYTF.

This clonotype showed up just a few times. V and J are TRBV6-1 and TRBJ2-2; 9 bases agree with TRBD2. This CDR3 contains 15 residues. Germline V gives CDR1 MNHNS, CDR2 SASEGT. V trimming: 7 bases; J trimming: 3 bases; junction bases outside the gene matches: 6. The CDR3 is CASTPGLAHTGELFF. CDR3 nucleotides: TGTGCCAGCACGCCAGGACTAGCGCACACCGGGGAGCTGTTTTTT.